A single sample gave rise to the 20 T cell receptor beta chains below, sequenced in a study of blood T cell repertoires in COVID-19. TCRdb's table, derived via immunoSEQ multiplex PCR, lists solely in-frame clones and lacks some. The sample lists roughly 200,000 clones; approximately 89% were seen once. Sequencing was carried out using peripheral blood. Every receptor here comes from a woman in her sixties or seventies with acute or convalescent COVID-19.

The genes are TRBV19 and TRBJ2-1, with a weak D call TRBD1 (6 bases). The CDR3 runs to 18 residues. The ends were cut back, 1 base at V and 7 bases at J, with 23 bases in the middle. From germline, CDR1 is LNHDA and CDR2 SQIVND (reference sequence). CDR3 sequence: CASSIGGGASGALNEQFF. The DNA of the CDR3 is TGTGCCAGTAGTATAGGTGGGGGAGCGTCAGGGGCGTTGAATGAGCAGTTCTTC.

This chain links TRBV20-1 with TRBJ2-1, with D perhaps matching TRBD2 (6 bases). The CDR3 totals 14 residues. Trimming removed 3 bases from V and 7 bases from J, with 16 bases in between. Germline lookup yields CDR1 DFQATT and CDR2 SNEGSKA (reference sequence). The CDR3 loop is CSASAPGRLNEQFF. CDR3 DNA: TGCAGTGCTAGTGCCCCCGGGAGATTAAATGAGCAGTTCTTC.

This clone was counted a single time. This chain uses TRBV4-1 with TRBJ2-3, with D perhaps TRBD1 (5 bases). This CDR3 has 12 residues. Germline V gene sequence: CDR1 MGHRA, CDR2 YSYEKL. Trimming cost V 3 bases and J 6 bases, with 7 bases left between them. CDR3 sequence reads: CASSHGADTQYF. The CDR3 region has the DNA TGCGCCAGCAGCCATGGGGCGGATACGCAGTATTTT.

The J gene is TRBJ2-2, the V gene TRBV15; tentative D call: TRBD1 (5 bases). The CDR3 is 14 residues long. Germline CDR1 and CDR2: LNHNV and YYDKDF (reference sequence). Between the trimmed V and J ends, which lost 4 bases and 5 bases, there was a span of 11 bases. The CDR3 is CATSNFRETGELFF. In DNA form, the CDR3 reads TGTGCCACCAGCAATTTCAGGGAAACCGGGGAGCTGTTTTTT.

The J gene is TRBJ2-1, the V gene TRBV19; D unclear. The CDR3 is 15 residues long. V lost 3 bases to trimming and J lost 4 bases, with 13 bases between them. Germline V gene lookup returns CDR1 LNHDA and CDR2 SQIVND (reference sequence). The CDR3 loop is CASSITRGGYNEQFF. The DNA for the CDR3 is TGTGCCAGTAGTATTACGCGAGGTGGTTACAATGAGCAGTTCTTC. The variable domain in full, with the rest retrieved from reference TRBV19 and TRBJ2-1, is DGGITQSPKYLFRKEGQNVTLSCEQNLNHDAMYWYRQDPGQGLRLIYYSQIVNDFQKGDIAEGYSVSREKKESFPLTVTSAQKNPTAFYLCASSITRGGYNEQFFGPGTRLTVL.

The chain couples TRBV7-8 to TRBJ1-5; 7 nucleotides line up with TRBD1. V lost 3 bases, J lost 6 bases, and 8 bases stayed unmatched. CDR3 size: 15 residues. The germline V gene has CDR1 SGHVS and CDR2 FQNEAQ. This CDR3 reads CASSLLDRVFQPQHF. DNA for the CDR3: TGTGCCAGCAGCTTGCTCGACAGGGTTTTTCAGCCCCAGCATTTT.

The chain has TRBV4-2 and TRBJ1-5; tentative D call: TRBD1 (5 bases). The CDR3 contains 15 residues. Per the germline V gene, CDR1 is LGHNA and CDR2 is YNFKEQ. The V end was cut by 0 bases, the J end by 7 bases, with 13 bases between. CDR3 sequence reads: CASSQESDIIQPQHF. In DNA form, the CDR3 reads TGTGCCAGCAGCCAAGAGTCGGACATTATCCAGCCCCAGCATTTT.

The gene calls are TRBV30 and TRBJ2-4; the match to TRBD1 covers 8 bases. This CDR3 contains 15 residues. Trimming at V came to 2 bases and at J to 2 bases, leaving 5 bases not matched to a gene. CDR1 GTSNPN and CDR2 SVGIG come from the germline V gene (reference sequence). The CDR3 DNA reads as TGTGCCTGGAGTCCTCACAGGGGGACCAAAAACATTCAGTACTTC. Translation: CAWSPHRGTKNIQYF. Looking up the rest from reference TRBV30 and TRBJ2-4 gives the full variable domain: SQTIHQWPATLVQPVGSPLSLECTVEGTSNPNLYWYRQAAGRGLQLLFYSVGIGQISSEVPQNLSASRPQDRQFILSSKKLLLSDSGFYLCAWSPHRGTKNIQYFGAGTRLSVL.

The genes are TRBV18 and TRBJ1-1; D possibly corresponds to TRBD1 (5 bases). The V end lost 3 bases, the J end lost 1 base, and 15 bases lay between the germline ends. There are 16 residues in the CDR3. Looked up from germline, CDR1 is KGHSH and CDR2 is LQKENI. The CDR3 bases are TGTGCCAGCTCACCCACGGGGGTTGGGTGGAACACTGAAGCTTTCTTT. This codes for CASSPTGVGWNTEAFF.

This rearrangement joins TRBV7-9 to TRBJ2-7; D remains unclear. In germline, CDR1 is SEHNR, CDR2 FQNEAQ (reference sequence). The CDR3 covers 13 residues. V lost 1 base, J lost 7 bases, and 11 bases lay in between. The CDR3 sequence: CASSLVLASEQYF. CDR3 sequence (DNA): TGTGCCAGCAGCTTAGTCCTCGCGTCTGAGCAGTACTTC.

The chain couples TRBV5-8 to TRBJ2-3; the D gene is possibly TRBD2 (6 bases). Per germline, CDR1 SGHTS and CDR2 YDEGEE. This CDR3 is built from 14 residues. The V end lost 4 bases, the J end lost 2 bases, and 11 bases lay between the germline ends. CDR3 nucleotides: TGTGCCAGCAGCGCGGGGTTCGTCACAGATACGCAGTATTTT. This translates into CASSAGFVTDTQYF. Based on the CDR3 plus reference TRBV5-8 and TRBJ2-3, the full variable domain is EAGVTQSPTHLIKTRGQQATLRCSPISGHTSVYWYQQALGLGLQFLLWYDEGEERNRGNFPPRFSGRQFPNYSSELNVNALELEDSALYLCASSAGFVTDTQYFGPGTRLTVL.

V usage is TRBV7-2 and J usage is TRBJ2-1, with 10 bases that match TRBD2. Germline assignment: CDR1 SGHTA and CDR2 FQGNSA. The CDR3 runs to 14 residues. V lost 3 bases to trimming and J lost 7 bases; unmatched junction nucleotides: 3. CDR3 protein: CASSFGLAENEQFF. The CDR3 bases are TGTGCCAGCAGCTTCGGACTAGCGGAGAATGAGCAGTTCTTC.

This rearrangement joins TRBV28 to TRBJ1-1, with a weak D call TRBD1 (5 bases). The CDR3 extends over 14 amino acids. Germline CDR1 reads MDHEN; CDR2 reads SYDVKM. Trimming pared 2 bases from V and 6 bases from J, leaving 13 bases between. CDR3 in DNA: TGTGCCAGCAGTTTAGGGGGACTCCTTCCTGAAGCTTTCTTT. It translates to CASSLGGLLPEAFF. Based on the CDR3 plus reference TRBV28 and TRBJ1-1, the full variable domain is DVKVTQSSRYLVKRTGEKVFLECVQDMDHENMFWYRQDPGLGLRLIYFSYDVKMKEKGDIPEGYSVSREKKERFSLILESASTNQTSMYLCASSLGGLLPEAFFGQGTRLTVV.

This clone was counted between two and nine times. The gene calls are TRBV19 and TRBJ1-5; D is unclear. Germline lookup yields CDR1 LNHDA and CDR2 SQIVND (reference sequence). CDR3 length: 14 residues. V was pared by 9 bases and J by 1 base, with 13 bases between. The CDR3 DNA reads TGTGCCAGCACCGGGTACGGGAGCAATCAGCCCCAGCATTTT. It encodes CASTGYGSNQPQHF.

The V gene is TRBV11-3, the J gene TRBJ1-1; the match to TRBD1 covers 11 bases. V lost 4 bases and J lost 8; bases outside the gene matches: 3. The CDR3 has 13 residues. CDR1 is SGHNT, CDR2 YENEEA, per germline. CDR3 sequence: CASSSRTGGEAFF. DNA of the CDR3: TGTGCCAGCAGCTCAAGGACAGGGGGCGAAGCTTTCTTT. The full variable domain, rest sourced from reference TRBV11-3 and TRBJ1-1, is EAGVVQSPRYKIIEKKQPVAFWCNPISGHNTLYWYLQNLGQGPELLIRYENEEAVDDSQLPKDRFSAERLKGVDSTLKIQPAELGDSAVYLCASSSRTGGEAFFGQGTRLTVV.

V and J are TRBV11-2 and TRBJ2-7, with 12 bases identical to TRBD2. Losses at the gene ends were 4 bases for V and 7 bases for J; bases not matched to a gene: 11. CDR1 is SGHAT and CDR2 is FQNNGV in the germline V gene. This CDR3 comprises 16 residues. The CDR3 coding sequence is TGTGCCAGCAGCTCTCGGACTAGCGGGAATATCGGAGAGCAGTACTTC. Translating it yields CASSSRTSGNIGEQYF.

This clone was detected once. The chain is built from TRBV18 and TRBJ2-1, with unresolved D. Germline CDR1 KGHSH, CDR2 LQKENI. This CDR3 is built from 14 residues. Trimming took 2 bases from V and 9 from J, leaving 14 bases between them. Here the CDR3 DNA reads TGTGCCAGCTCACCAAGTTCGAAGAGTAGTGAGCAGTTCTTC. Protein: CASSPSSKSSEQFF. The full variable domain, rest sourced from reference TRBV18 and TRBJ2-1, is NAGVMQNPRHLVRRRGQEARLRCSPMKGHSHVYWYRQLPEEGLKFMVYLQKENIIDESGMPKERFSAEFPKEGPSILRIQQVVRGDSAAYFCASSPSSKSSEQFFGPGTRLTVL.

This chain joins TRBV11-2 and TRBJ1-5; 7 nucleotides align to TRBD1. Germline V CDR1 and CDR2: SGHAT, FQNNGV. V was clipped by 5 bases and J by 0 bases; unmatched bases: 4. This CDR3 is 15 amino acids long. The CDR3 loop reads CASSLGDSSNQPQHF. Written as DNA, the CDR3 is TGTGCCAGCAGCCTGGGGGACAGTAGCAATCAGCCCCAGCATTTT.

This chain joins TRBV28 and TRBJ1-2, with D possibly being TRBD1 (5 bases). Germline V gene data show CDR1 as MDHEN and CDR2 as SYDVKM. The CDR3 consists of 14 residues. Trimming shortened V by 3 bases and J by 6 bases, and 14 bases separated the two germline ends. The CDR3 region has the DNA TGTGCCAGCAGTTTTGGGGACTTACTAAATGGCTACACCTTC. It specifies CASSFGDLLNGYTF.

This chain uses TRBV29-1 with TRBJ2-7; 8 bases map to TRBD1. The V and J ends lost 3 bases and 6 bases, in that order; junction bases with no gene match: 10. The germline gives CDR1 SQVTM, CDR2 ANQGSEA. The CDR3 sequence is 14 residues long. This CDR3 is CSVDKQGAEGEQYF. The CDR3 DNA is TGCAGCGTTGATAAGCAGGGGGCGGAAGGCGAGCAGTACTTC.